This TCR beta chain comes out of a study of T cell responses to AZD1222 COVID-19 vaccine. General observations from the study: Spike-specific TCR breadth and depth both grew after two AZD1222 doses. Sampled repertoires all dated from after the peak T cell response. At baseline, just a handful of AZD1222 recipients tested seropositive.

V was pared by 0 bases and J by 0 bases, with 10 bases between. This CDR3 comprises 16 residues. The table came from immunoSEQ multiplex PCR; TCRdb's copy has only in-frame clones and leaves some out. The data contain over 85,000 clones, 94% of them singletons. Comment on this clone: Its antigen is not known.

The source of this sequence is an adult who received the AZD1222 COVID-19 vaccine. The sample here was peripheral blood, taken 28 days after the second AZD1222 dose. This chain uses TRBV23-1 with TRBJ2-3; a weak D match, TRBD2 (5 bases). TRBV23-1 is an open reading frame, and its role is uncertain. The CDR3 sequence: CASSQSLSGSTDTQYF. CDR3 nucleotides: TGCGCCAGCAGTCAATCACTCAGCGGCAGCACAGATACGCAGTATTTT.